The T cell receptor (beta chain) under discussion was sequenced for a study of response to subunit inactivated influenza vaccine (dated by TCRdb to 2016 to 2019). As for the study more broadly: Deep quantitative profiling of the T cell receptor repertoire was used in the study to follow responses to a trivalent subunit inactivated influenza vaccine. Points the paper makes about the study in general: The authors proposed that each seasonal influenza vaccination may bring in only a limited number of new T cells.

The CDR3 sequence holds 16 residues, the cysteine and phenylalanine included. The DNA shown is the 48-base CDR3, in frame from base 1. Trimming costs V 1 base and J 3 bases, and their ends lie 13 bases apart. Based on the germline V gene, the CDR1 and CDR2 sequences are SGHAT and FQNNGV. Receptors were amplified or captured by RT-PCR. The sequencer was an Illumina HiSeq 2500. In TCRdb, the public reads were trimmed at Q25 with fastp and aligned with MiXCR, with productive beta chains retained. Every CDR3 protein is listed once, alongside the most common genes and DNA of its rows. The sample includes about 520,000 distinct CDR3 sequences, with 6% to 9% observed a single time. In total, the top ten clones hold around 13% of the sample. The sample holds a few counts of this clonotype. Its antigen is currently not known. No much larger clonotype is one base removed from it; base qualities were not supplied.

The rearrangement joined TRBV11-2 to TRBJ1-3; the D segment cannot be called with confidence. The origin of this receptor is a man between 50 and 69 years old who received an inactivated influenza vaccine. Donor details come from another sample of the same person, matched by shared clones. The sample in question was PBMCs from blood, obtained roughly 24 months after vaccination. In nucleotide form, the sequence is TGTGCCAGCAGCTTAGCAGTCTCCTCCCTTGGAAACACCATATATTTT. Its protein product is CASSLAVSSLGNTIYF.